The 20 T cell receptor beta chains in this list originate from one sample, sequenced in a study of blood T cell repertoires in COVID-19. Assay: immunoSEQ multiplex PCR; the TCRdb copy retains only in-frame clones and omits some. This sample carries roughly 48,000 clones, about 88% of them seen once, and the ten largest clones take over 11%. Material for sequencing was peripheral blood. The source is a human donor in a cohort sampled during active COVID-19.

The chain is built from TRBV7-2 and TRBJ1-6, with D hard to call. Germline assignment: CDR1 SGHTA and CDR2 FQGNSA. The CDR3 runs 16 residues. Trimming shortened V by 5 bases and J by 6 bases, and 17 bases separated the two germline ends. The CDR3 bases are TGTGCCAGCAGCCCCGGAGGGTCGATTGGTAATTCACCCCTCCACTTT. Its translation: CASSPGGSIGNSPLHF. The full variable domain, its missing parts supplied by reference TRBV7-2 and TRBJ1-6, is GAGVSQSPSNKVTEKGKDVELRCDPISGHTALYWYRQSLGQGLEFLIYFQGNSAPDKSGLPSDRFSAERTGGSVSTLTIQRTQQEDSAVYLCASSPGGSIGNSPLHFGNGTRLTVT.

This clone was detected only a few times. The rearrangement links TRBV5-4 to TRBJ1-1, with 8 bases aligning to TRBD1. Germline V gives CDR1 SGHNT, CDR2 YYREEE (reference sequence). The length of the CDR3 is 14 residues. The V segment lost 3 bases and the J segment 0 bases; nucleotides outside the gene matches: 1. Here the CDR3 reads CASSSTGVNTEAFF. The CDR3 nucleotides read TGTGCCAGCAGCTCGACAGGGGTGAACACTGAAGCTTTCTTT.

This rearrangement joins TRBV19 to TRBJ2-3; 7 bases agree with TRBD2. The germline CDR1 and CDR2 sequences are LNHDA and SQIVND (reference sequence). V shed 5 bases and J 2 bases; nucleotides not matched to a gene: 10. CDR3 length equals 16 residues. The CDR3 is CASSFIRDYNTDTQYF. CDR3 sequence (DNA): TGTGCCAGTAGTTTCATCCGGGACTATAACACAGATACGCAGTATTTT.

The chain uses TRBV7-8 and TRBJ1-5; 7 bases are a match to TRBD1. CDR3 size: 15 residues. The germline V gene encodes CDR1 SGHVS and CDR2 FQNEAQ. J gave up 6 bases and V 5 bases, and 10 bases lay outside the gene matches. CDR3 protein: CASSTDRELGQPQHF. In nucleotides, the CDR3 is TGTGCCAGCAGCACCGACAGGGAATTGGGTCAGCCCCAGCATTTT.

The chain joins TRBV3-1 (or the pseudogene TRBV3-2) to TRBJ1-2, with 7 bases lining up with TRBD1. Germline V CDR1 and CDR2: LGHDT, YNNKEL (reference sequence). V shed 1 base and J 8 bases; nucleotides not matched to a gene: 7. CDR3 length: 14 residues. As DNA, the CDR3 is TGTGCCAGCAGCCAAGGCCAGGGGGTAGGAGGCTACACCTTC. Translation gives CASSQGQGVGGYTF.

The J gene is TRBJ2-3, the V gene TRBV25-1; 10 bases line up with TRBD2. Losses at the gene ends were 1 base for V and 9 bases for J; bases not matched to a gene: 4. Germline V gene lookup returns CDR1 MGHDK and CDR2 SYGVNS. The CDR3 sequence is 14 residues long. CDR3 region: CASSELGSGGTQYF. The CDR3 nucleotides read TGTGCCAGCAGTGAATTGGGTAGCGGGGGGACGCAGTATTTT.

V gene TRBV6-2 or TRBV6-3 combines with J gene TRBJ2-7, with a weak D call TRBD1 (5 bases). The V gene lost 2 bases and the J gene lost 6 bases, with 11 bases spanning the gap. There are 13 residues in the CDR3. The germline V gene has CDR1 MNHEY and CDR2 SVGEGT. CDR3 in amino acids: CASSYLRGSEQYF. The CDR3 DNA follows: TGTGCCAGCAGTTACCTTAGGGGTTCCGAGCAGTACTTC.

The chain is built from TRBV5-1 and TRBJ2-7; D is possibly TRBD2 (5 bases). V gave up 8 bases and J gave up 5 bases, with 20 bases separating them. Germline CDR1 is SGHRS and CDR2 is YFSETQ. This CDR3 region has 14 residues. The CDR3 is CASGSGSSNNEQYF. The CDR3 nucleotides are TGCGCCAGTGGCTCGGGATCCAGCAACAACGAGCAGTACTTC.

The CDR3, as DNA: TGTGCCAGCACCTCAAGGGCAGGGAATGGCTACACCTTC. Its protein product is CASTSRAGNGYTF. The chain recombines TRBV14 with TRBJ1-2; D is perhaps TRBD1 (5 bases). The germline V gene encodes CDR1 SGHDN and CDR2 FVKESK. Trimming cost V 7 bases and J 6 bases, with 15 bases left between them. The CDR3 spans 13 residues.

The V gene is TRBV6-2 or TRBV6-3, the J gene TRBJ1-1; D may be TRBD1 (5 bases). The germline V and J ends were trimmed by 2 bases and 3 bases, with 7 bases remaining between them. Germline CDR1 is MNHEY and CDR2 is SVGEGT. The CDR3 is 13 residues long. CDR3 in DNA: TGTGCCAGCAGTTACCTAGGGGACACTGAAGCTTTCTTT. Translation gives CASSYLGDTEAFF.

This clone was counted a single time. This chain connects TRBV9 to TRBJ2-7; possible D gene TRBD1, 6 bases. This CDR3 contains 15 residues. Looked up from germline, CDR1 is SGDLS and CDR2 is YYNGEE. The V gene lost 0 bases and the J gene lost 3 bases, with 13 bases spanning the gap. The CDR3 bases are TGTGCCAGCAGCGTAGGGGGACAAGGCCTCTACGAGCAGTACTTC. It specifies CASSVGGQGLYEQYF.

CDR3 sequence: CASSLGLALGNTIYF. CDR3 nucleotides: TGCGCCAGCAGCTTGGGTCTCGCGCTTGGAAACACCATATATTTT. The chain couples TRBV5-1 to TRBJ1-3; D gene unclear. V lost 0 bases to trimming and J lost 3 bases, with 10 bases between them. Germline V gives CDR1 SGHRS, CDR2 YFSETQ. The CDR3 is made up of 15 amino acids.

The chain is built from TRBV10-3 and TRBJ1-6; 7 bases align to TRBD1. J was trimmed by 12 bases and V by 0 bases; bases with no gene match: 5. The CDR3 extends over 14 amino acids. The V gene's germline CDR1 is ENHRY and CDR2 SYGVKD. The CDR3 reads CAISESEPGGPLHF. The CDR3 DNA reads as TGTGCCATCAGTGAGTCGGAGCCAGGGGGACCCCTCCACTTT.

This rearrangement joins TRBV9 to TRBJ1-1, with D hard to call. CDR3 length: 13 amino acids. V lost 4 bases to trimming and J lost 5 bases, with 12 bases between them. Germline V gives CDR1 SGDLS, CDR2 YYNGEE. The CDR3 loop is CASSPLSGTEAFF. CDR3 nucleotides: TGTGCCAGCAGCCCCCTTTCCGGGACTGAAGCTTTCTTT.

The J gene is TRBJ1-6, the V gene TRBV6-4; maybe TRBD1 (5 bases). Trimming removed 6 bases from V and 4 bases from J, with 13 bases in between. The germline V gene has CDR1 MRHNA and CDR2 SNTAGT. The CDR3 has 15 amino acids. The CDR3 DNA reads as TGTGCCAGCAGGATCGCGACAGAGTATAATTCACCCCTCCACTTT. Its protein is CASRIATEYNSPLHF.

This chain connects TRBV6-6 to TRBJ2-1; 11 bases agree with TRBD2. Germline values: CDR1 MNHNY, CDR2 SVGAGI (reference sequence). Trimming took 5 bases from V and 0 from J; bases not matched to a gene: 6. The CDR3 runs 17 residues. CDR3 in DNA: TGTGCCAGCAGTCTCCGACTAGCGGGGACCTCCTACAATGAGCAGTTCTTC. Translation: CASSLRLAGTSYNEQFF.

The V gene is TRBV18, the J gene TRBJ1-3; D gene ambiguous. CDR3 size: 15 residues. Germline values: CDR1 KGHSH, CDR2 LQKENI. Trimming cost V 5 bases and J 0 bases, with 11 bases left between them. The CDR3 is CASSNGQFSGNTIYF. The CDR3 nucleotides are TGTGCCAGCTCAAATGGCCAGTTCTCTGGAAACACCATATATTTT.

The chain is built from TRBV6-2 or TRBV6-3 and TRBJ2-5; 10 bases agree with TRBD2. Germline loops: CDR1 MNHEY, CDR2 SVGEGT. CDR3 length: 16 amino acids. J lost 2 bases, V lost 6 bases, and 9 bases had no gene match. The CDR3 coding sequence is TGTGCCAGCAGCTCCAGAGCGGGGGGGCGTCAAGAGACCCAGTACTTC. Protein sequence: CASSSRAGGRQETQYF.

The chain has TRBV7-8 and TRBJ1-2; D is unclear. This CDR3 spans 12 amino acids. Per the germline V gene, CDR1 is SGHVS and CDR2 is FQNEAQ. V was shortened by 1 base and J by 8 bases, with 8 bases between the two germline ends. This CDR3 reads CASSLEIEGYTF. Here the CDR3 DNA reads TGTGCCAGCAGCTTAGAGATAGAGGGCTACACCTTC. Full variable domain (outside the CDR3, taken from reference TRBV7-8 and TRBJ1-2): GAGVSQSPRYKVAKRGQDVALRCDPISGHVSLFWYQQALGQGPEFLTYFQNEAQLDKSGLPSDRFFAERPEGSVSTLKIQRTQQEDSAVYLCASSLEIEGYTFGSGTRLTVV.

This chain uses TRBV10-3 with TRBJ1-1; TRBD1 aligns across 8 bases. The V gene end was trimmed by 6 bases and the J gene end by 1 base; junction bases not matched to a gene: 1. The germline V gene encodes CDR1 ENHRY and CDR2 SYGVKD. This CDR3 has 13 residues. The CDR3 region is CAISQGANTEAFF. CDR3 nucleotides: TGTGCCATCAGCCAGGGGGCGAACACTGAAGCTTTCTTT.